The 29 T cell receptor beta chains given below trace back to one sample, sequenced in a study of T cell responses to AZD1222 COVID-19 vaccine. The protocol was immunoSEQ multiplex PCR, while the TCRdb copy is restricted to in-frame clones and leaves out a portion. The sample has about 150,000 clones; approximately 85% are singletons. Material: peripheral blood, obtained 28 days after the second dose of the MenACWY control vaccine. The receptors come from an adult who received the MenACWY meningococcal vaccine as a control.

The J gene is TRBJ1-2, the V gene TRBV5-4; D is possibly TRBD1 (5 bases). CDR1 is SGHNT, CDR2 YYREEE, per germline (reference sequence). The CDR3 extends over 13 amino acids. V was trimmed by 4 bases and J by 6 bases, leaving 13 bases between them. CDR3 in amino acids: CASSRAGGDGYTF. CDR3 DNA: TGTGCCAGCAGCCGGGCGGGGGGAGATGGCTACACCTTC.

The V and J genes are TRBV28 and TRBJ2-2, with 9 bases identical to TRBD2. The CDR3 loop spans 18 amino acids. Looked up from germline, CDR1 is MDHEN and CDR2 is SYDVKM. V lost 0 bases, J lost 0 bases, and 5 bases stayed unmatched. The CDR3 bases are TGTGCCAGCAGTTTATGGGCTAGCGGGGACACGAACACCGGGGAGCTGTTTTTT. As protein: CASSLWASGDTNTGELFF.

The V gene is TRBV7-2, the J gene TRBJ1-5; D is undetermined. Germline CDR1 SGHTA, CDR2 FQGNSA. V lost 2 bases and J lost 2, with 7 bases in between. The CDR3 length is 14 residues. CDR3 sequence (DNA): TGTGCCAGCAGCTTATACCCGGGCAATCAGCCCCAGCATTTT. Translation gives CASSLYPGNQPQHF.

CDR3 nucleotides: TGTGCCATCAGGGGGTCCTCAGATAACTATGGCTACACCTTC. Translated: CAIRGSSDNYGYTF. The V gene is TRBV10-3, the J gene TRBJ1-2, with no clear D. V shed 6 bases and J shed 1 base, with 12 bases lying between them. In germline, CDR1 is ENHRY, CDR2 SYGVKD. The CDR3 runs 14 residues.

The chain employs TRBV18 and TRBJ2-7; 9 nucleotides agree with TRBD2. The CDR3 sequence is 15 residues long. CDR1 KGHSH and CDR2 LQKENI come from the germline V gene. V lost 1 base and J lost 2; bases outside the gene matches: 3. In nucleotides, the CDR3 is TGTGCCAGCTCACCACGACCTAGCGGGGCCTACGAGCAGTACTTC. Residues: CASSPRPSGAYEQYF.

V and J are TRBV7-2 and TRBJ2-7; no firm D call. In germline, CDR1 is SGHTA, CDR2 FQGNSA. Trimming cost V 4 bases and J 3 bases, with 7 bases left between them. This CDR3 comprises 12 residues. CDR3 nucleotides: TGTGCCAGCAGCTATCGATACTACGAGCAGTACTTC. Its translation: CASSYRYYEQYF.

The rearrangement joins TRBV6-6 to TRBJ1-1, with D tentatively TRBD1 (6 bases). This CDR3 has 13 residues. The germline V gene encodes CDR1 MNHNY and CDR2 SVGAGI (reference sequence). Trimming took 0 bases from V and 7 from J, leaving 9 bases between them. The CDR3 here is CASSYSRGGEAFF. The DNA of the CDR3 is TGTGCCAGCAGTTACTCGAGGGGGGGTGAAGCTTTCTTT.

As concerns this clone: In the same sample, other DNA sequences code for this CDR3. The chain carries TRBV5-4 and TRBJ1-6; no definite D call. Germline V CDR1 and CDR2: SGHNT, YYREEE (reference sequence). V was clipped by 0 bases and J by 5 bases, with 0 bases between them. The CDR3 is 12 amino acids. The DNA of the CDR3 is TGTGCCAGCAGCTTGGATAATTCACCCCTCCACTTT. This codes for CASSLDNSPLHF.

DNA of the CDR3: TGCAGCGTTGTCCCAGCGGGGCTCAATGAGCAGTTCTTC. It codes for CSVVPAGLNEQFF. The V and J genes are TRBV29-1 and TRBJ2-1; 7 positions match TRBD2. Germline assignment: CDR1 SQVTM and CDR2 ANQGSEA. J was trimmed by 6 bases and V by 4 bases; bases with no gene match: 6. This CDR3 is 13 amino acids long.

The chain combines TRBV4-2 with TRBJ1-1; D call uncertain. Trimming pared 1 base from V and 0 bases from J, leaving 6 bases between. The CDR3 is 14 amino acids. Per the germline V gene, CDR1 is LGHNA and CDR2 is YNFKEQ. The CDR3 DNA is TGTGCCAGCAGCCAAGCTTGGATGAACACTGAAGCTTTCTTT. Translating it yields CASSQAWMNTEAFF.

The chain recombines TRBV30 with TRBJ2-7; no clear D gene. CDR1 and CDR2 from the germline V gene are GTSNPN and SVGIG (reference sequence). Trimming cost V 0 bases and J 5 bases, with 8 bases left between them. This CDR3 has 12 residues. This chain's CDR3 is CAWSVQGNEQYF. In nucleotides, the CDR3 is TGTGCCTGGAGTGTACAAGGGAACGAGCAGTACTTC.

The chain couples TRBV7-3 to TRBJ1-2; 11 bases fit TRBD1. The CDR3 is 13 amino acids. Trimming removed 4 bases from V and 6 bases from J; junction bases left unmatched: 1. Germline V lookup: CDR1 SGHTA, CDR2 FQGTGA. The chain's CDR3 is CASSWTGGDGYTF. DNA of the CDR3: TGTGCCAGCAGCTGGACAGGGGGCGATGGCTACACCTTC.

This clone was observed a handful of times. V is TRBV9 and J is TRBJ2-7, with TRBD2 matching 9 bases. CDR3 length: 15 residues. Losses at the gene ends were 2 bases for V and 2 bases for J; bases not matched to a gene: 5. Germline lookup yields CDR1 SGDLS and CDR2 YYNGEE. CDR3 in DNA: TGTGCCAGCAGCGTTAGCGGGAGTTCTGCCTACGAGCAGTACTTC. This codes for CASSVSGSSAYEQYF. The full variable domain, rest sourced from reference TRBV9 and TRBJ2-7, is DSGVTQTPKHLITATGQRVTLRCSPRSGDLSVYWYQQSLDQGLQFLIQYYNGEERAKGNILERFSAQQFPDLHSELNLSSLELGDSALYFCASSVSGSSAYEQYFGPGTRLTVT.

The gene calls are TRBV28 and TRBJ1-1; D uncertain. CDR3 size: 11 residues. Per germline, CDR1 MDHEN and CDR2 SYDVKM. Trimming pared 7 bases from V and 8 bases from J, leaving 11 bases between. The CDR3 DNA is TGTGCCAGCAAACTTGAGATCGAAGCTTTCTTT. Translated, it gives CASKLEIEAFF.

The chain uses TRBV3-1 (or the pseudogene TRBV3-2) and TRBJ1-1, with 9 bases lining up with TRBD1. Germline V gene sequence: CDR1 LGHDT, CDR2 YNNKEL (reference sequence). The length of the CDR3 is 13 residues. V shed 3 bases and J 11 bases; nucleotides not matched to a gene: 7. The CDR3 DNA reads TGTGCCAGCAGCCAGGCACAGGGGGCGCATGCTTTCTTT. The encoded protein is CASSQAQGAHAFF.

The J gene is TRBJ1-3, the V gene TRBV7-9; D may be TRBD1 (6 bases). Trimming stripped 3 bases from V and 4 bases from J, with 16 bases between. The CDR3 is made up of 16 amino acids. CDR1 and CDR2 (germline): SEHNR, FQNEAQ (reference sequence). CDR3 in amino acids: CASSFVGGPGGNTIYF. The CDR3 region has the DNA TGTGCCAGCAGCTTCGTCGGGGGGCCGGGAGGAAACACCATATATTTT.

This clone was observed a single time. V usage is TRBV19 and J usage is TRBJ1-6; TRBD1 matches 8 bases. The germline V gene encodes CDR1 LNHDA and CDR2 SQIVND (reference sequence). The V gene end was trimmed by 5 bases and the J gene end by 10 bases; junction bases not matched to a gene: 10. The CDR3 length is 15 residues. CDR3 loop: CASSALTGVRSPLHF. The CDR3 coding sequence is TGTGCCAGTAGTGCCCTGACAGGGGTGAGGTCACCCCTCCACTTT. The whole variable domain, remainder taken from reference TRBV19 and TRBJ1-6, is DGGITQSPKYLFRKEGQNVTLSCEQNLNHDAMYWYRQDPGQGLRLIYYSQIVNDFQKGDIAEGYSVSREKKESFPLTVTSAQKNPTAFYLCASSALTGVRSPLHFGNGTRLTVT.

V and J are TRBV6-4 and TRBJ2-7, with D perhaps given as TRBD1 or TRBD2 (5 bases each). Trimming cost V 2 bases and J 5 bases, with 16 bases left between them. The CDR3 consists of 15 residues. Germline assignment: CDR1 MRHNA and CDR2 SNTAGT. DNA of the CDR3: TGTGCCAGCAGTGACCCGGGGCAGGGTCTGCACGAGCAGTACTTC. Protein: CASSDPGQGLHEQYF.

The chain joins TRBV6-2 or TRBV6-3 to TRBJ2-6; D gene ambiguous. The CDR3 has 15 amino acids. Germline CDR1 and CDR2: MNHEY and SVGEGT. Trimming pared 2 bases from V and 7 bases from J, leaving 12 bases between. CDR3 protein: CASSYGRVGANVLTF. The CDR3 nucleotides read TGTGCCAGCAGTTACGGCAGAGTAGGAGCCAACGTCCTGACTTTC.

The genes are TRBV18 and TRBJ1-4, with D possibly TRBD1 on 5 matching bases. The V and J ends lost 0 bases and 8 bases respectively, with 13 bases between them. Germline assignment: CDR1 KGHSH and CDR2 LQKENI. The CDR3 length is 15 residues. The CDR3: CASSPPGTIREKLFF. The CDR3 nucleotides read TGTGCCAGCTCACCACCCGGGACTATAAGGGAAAAACTGTTTTTT.

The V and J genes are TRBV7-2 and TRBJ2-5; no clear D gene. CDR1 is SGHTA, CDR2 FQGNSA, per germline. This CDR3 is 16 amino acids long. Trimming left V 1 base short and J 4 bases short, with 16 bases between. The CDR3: CASSLGVRRGRETQYF. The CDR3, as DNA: TGTGCCAGCAGCTTAGGGGTGAGAAGAGGTAGAGAGACCCAGTACTTC.

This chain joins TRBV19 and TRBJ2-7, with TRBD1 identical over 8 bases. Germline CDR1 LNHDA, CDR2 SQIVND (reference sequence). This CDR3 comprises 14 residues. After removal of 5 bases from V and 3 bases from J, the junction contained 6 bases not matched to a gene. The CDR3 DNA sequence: TGTGCCAGTAGTCCCCAGGGGGCGGACTACGAGCAGTACTTC. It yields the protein CASSPQGADYEQYF.

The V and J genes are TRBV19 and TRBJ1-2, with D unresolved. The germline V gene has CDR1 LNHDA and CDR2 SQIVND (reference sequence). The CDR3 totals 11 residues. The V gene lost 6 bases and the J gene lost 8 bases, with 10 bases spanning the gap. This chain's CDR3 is CASSRFTGYTF. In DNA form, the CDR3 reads TGTGCCAGTAGCCGATTCACCGGCTACACCTTC.

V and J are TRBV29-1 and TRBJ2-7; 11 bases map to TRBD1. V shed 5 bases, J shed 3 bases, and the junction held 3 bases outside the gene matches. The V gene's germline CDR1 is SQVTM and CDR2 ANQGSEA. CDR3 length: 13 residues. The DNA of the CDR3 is TGCAGCGTTTCGGGACAGGGGGACTACGAGCAGTACTTC. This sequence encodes CSVSGQGDYEQYF.

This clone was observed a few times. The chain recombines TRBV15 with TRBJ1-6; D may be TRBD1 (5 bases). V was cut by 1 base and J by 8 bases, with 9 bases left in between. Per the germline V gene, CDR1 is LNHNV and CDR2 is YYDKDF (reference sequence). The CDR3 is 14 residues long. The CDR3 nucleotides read TGTGCCACCAGCAGAGGCAGGGCCGATTCACCCCTCCACTTT. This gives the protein CATSRGRADSPLHF.

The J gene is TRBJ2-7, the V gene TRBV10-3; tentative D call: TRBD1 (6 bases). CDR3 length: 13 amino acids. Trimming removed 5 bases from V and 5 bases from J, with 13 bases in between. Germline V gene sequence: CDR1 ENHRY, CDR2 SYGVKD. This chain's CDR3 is CAISPARGHEQYF. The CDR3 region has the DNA TGTGCCATCAGTCCCGCCAGGGGCCACGAGCAGTACTTC.

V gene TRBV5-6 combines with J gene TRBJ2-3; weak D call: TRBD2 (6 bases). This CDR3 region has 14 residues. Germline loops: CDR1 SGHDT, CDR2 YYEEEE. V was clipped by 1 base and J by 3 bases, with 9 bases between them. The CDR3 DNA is TGTGCCAGCAGCTTGTCGGGAGCGACAGATACGCAGTATTTT. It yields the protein CASSLSGATDTQYF. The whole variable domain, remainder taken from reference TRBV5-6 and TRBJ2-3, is DAGVTQSPTHLIKTRGQQVTLRCSPKSGHDTVSWYQQALGQGPQFIFQYYEEEERQRGNFPDRFSGHQFPNYSSELNVNALLLGDSALYLCASSLSGATDTQYFGPGTRLTVL.

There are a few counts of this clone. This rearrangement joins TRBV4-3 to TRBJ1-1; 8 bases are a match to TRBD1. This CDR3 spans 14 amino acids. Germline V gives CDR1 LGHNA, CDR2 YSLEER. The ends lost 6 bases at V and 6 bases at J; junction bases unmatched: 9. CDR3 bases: TGCGCCAGCAGGCAAACAGGGGGGACGGCTGAAGCTTTCTTT. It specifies CASRQTGGTAEAFF.

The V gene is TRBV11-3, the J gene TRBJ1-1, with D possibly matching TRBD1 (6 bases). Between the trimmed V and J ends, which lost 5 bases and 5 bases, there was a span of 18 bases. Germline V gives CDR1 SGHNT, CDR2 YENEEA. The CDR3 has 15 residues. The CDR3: CASSTQGLVLTEAFF. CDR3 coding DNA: TGTGCCAGCAGCACACAGGGCTTAGTGTTGACTGAAGCTTTCTTT.